One T cell receptor beta chain is described in this entry. Its specificity is not known. This specimen comes from a study of cytomegalovirus exposure and HLA in healthy donors. At the level of the study: Drawn from HLA-typed donors, tens of millions of unique TCRs were held in an early data release. Study findings and constraints: It was 164 TCR beta chains that were listed as cytomegalovirus-associated. Presence/absence analyses supposed approximately even sequencing depth among donors.

The primer mix had 60 Vbeta and 13 Jbeta primers. TCRdb keeps only in-frame clones here, not all; method: immunoSEQ multiplex PCR. The sample has roughly 100,000 clones, almost 85% seen once; the top ten hold 5.6%. The germline CDR1 and CDR2 sequences are MNHEY and SVGAGI. This CDR3 contains 14 residues. Trimming removed 7 bases from V and 6 bases from J; junction bases left unmatched: 7. This clonotype was sampled from a woman under 30 in good health and CMV-seropositive. The V gene is TRBV6-5, the J gene TRBJ2-1; 9 nucleotides agree with TRBD2. Sequenced material: PBMCs. The CDR3 loop is CASKRAGGPNEQFF. CDR3 sequence (DNA): TGTGCCAGCAAGCGGGCGGGAGGGCCCAATGAGCAGTTCTTC.